These 25 T cell receptor beta chains were all obtained from the same sample, sequenced in a study of early T cells in non-severe SARS-CoV-2 infection. TCRdb passed the 5' RACE reads through MiXCR, listing each CDR3 protein once. The sample has approximately 69,000 distinct CDR3 sequences; 11% are singletons. The sample was whole blood, taken at baseline. These receptors were obtained from an adult who was a healthcare worker with PCR-confirmed SARS-CoV-2 infection or an uninfected control (not recorded which).

V is TRBV30 and J is TRBJ2-5, with D possibly matching TRBD2 (6 bases). CDR1 and CDR2 from the germline V gene are GTSNPN and SVGIG (reference sequence). The CDR3 contains 12 residues. Trimming removed 0 bases from V and 5 bases from J, with 7 bases in between. The CDR3 DNA reads TGTGCCTGGAGTGTACGGGAGGAGACCCAGTACTTC. It translates to CAWSVREETQYF.

V usage is TRBV12-3 or TRBV12-4 and J usage is TRBJ2-7; D gene ambiguous. V was shortened by 8 bases and J by 2 bases, with 16 bases between the two germline ends. The CDR3 contains 14 residues. In DNA, the CDR3 is TGTGCCAGCGCCTGGGTTACGGTTCCCTACGAGCAGTACTTC. Residues: CASAWVTVPYEQYF.

This clonotype was found once. This chain links TRBV12-3 or TRBV12-4 with TRBJ2-7; D is possibly TRBD2 (6 bases). The germline V and J ends were trimmed by 5 bases and 4 bases, with 18 bases remaining between them. The CDR3 runs to 15 residues. The CDR3 loop is CASSAGPAGLYEQYF. Here the CDR3 DNA reads TGTGCCAGCAGTGCGGGACCGGCGGGTTTATACGAGCAGTACTTC.

The rearrangement joins TRBV7-2 to TRBJ1-1; D is possibly TRBD1 (5 bases). CDR3 length: 14 residues. The germline gives CDR1 SGHTA, CDR2 FQGNSA. The V and J ends lost 5 bases and 0 bases respectively, with 10 bases between them. CDR3 region: CASSLGPMNTEAFF. CDR3 coding DNA: TGTGCCAGCAGCCTGGGACCCATGAACACTGAAGCTTTCTTT.

The rearrangement joins TRBV19 to TRBJ2-2, with 8 bases lining up with TRBD1. CDR3 length: 16 residues. V was clipped by 2 bases and J by 7 bases; unmatched bases: 9. Germline CDR1 LNHDA, CDR2 SQIVND (reference sequence). The CDR3 DNA is TGTGCCAGTAGTATATCCAGGGGGCGCGCCCACGGGGAGCTGTTTTTT. It codes for CASSISRGRAHGELFF.

With respect to this clonotype: At one end, the junction sequence differs from germline, possibly due to a read error. The V and J genes are TRBV7-9 and TRBJ1-2; 7 bases are shared with TRBD1. CDR3 length equals 8 residues. Germline CDR1 SEHNR, CDR2 FQNEAQ (reference sequence). The CDR3 DNA reads TGTGCCAGCAGACCGGGACAGTTC. This codes for CASRPGQF.

J is TRBJ2-5 and V is TRBV9; no clear D gene. The germline CDR1 and CDR2 sequences are SGDLS and YYNGEE. The CDR3 length is 14 residues. The V end was cut by 3 bases, the J end by 4 bases, with 13 bases between. Here the CDR3 reads CASSGSQPLETQYF. The CDR3 DNA follows: TGTGCCAGCAGCGGATCCCAGCCTTTAGAGACCCAGTACTTC. Full variable domain (outside the CDR3, taken from reference TRBV9 and TRBJ2-5): DSGVTQTPKHLITATGQRVTLRCSPRSGDLSVYWYQQSLDQGLQFLIQYYNGEERAKGNILERFSAQQFPDLHSELNLSSLELGDSALYFCASSGSQPLETQYFGPGTRLLVL.

This clonotype was found a few times. This chain connects TRBV2 to TRBJ2-5; TRBD1 matches 9 bases. J was trimmed by 5 bases and V by 6 bases; bases with no gene match: 4. CDR1 and CDR2 from the germline V gene are SNHLY and FYNNEI. CDR3 size: 13 residues. The CDR3 reads CASRRTGVETQYF. The CDR3 DNA sequence: TGTGCCAGCAGAAGGACAGGGGTCGAGACCCAGTACTTC.

This clonotype was detected many times. The chain has TRBV10-3 and TRBJ1-1; possible D gene TRBD1, 5 bases. CDR3 length equals 18 residues. Deletions cut 0 bases from V and 6 bases from J, with 23 bases between. CDR1 is ENHRY, CDR2 SYGVKD, per germline. The CDR3 DNA reads as TGTGCCATCAGTGAGTCGACTCGGGGCTGGGGTGGGGTTTCTGAAGCTTTCTTT. It codes for CAISESTRGWGGVSEAFF.

This clonotype showed up just a few times. This chain connects TRBV2 to TRBJ1-6, with D maybe TRBD1 (6 bases). The CDR3 runs to 13 residues. Trimming took off 6 bases at V and 6 bases at J, with 9 bases between the two ends. The germline CDR1 and CDR2 sequences are SNHLY and FYNNEI. CDR3 sequence: CASRTGTNSPLHF. For the CDR3, the DNA is TGTGCCAGCAGAACAGGGACTAATTCACCCCTCCACTTT. The full variable domain, its missing parts supplied by reference TRBV2 and TRBJ1-6, is EPEVTQTPSHQVTQMGQEVILRCVPISNHLYFYWYRQILGQKVEFLVSFYNNEISEKSEIFDDQFSVERPDGSNFTLKIRSTKLEDSAMYFCASRTGTNSPLHFGNGTRLTVT.

The CDR3 sequence is CATSDDTTDIQYF. The CDR3 bases are TGTGCCACCAGTGACGACACCACGGACATTCAGTACTTC. The rearrangement links TRBV24-1 to TRBJ2-4; D is unresolved. Germline V lookup: CDR1 KGHDR, CDR2 SFDVKD. The V end lost 4 bases, the J end lost 8 bases, and 11 bases lay between the germline ends. CDR3 length: 13 residues.

In its sample, this clonotype was seen many times. J is TRBJ2-6 and V is TRBV5-1, with D possibly called TRBD1 or TRBD2 (5 bases each). The CDR3 is 15 amino acids. From germline, CDR1 is SGHRS and CDR2 YFSETQ. V lost 4 bases and J lost 4, with 12 bases in between. The DNA of the CDR3 is TGCGCCAGCAGCCTCGGGGACCGGGGGGCCAACGTCCTGACTTTC. It is translated as CASSLGDRGANVLTF. Full variable domain (outside the CDR3, taken from reference TRBV5-1 and TRBJ2-6): KAGVTQTPRYLIKTRGQQVTLSCSPISGHRSVSWYQQTPGQGLQFLFEYFSETQRNKGNFPGRFSGRQFSNSRSEMNVSTLELGDSALYLCASSLGDRGANVLTFGAGSRLTVL.

The chain has TRBV5-6 and TRBJ1-1, with D tentatively TRBD1 (5 bases). The CDR3 is made up of 12 amino acids. Per the germline V gene, CDR1 is SGHDT and CDR2 is YYEEEE. V was clipped by 4 bases and J by 3 bases, with 7 bases between them. In DNA, the CDR3 is TGTGCCAGCAGCCAGGGTTACACTGAAGCTTTCTTT. It translates to CASSQGYTEAFF.

This clonotype was seen only once. This sequence joins TRBV14 and TRBJ2-3; D unresolved. The V gene lost 0 bases and the J gene lost 3 bases, with 7 bases spanning the gap. The CDR3 totals 14 residues. Germline CDR1 reads SGHDN; CDR2 reads FVKESK. CDR3 protein: CASSQDWRTDTQYF. In DNA form, the CDR3 reads TGTGCCAGCAGCCAAGATTGGCGGACAGATACGCAGTATTTT.

This chain joins TRBV29-1 and TRBJ1-1; no clear D. Germline values: CDR1 SQVTM, CDR2 ANQGSEA. The CDR3 loop spans 10 amino acids. The V end lost 6 bases, the J end lost 0 bases, and 2 bases lay between the germline ends. The CDR3 DNA follows: TGCAGCGTATTGAACACTGAAGCTTTCTTT. Translation gives CSVLNTEAFF.

The V call is TRBV6-2 or TRBV6-3, the J call TRBJ2-4; 7 bases line up with TRBD1. V shed 5 bases and J 8 bases; nucleotides not matched to a gene: 6. Germline V gene lookup returns CDR1 MNHEY and CDR2 SVGEGT. This CDR3 is 13 amino acids long. The CDR3 loop is CASSDRDLDIQYF. CDR3 sequence (DNA): TGTGCCAGCAGTGACAGGGATCTCGACATTCAGTACTTC.

The chain has TRBV7-9 and TRBJ1-2; the match to TRBD1 covers 9 bases. Germline V gene lookup returns CDR1 SEHNR and CDR2 FQNEAQ (reference sequence). The CDR3 runs to 14 residues. The J segment lost 6 bases and the V segment lost 5 bases, leaving 7 bases of the junction unmatched. In DNA form, the CDR3 reads TGTGCCAGCAGCACGGGACAGGGAACGCATGGCTACACCTTC. This encodes CASSTGQGTHGYTF. The complete variable domain, with remaining parts taken from reference TRBV7-9 and TRBJ1-2, reads DTGVSQNPRHKITKRGQNVTFRCDPISEHNRLYWYRQTLGQGPEFLTYFQNEAQLEKSRLLSDRFSAERPKGSFSTLEIQRTEQGDSAMYLCASSTGQGTHGYTFGSGTRLTVV.

This clonotype has only a few counts. The rearrangement uses TRBV6-5 and TRBJ2-2, with TRBD2 identical over 14 bases. CDR3 length equals 19 residues. V lost 6 bases and J lost 5; bases outside the gene matches: 14. Germline assignment: CDR1 MNHEY and CDR2 SVGAGI. In DNA form, the CDR3 reads TGTGCCAGCAGCTCCCTACCGGGACTAGCGGGAGAAGGTACCGGGGAGCTGTTTTTT. Its protein product is CASSSLPGLAGEGTGELFF.

The V gene is TRBV29-1, the J gene TRBJ2-1; 13 nucleotides agree with TRBD2. The CDR3 is 15 amino acids. The germline V gene has CDR1 SQVTM and CDR2 ANQGSEA. V lost 8 bases and J lost 7; bases outside the gene matches: 11. The CDR3 coding sequence is TGCAGCACAAGGGAGGGGACTAGCGGGAAAAATGAGCAGTTCTTC. This translates into CSTREGTSGKNEQFF.

The chain couples TRBV20-1 to TRBJ1-4, with D perhaps matching TRBD1 (5 bases). In germline, CDR1 is DFQATT, CDR2 SNEGSKA (reference sequence). The CDR3 sequence is 13 residues long. The V and J ends lost 3 bases and 4 bases respectively, with 9 bases between them. The CDR3 loop reads CSASGGSNEKLFF. For the CDR3, the DNA is TGCAGTGCTAGTGGGGGTAGTAATGAAAAACTGTTTTTT.

The chain links TRBV7-9 to TRBJ2-7; 8 nucleotides line up with TRBD2. The CDR3 extends over 17 amino acids. With V trimmed by 5 bases and J by 2 bases, 14 bases remained unmatched. Germline V gene data show CDR1 as SEHNR and CDR2 as FQNEAQ (reference sequence). The CDR3 DNA follows: TGTGCCAGCAGCGCCCTAGCGCTCAGCGGGGGAACCTACGAGCAGTACTTC. It is translated as CASSALALSGGTYEQYF.

The CDR3 here is CASSRGTSGGYNEQFF. The CDR3 bases are TGTGCCAGCTCACGCGGGACTAGCGGGGGGTACAATGAGCAGTTCTTC. The chain links TRBV18 to TRBJ2-1; 15 positions agree with TRBD2. The CDR3 runs to 16 residues. The V segment lost 4 bases and the J segment 4 bases; nucleotides outside the gene matches: 2. Germline assignment: CDR1 KGHSH and CDR2 LQKENI.

This clonotype was seen repeatedly, ten times or more. The chain joins TRBV10-3 to TRBJ2-5; no reliable D call. Trimming removed 5 bases at V and 4 bases at J, with 20 bases between. The CDR3 sequence is 16 residues long. Per the germline V gene, CDR1 is ENHRY and CDR2 is SYGVKD. The CDR3 is CAISNPNIGGGETQYF. The CDR3 DNA follows: TGTGCCATCAGTAACCCAAACATCGGCGGTGGAGAGACCCAGTACTTC.

This chain joins TRBV14 and TRBJ1-1; no definite D call. This CDR3 comprises 15 residues. With 0 bases removed from V and 1 base from J, the gap between germline ends came to 9 bases. Per germline, CDR1 SGHDN and CDR2 FVKESK. The CDR3, as DNA: TGTGCCAGCAGCCAAGATTTCGCGTGGAACACTGAAGCTTTCTTT. This encodes CASSQDFAWNTEAFF. The entire variable domain, with the rest obtained from reference TRBV14 and TRBJ1-1, is as follows: EAGVTQFPSHSVIEKGQTVTLRCDPISGHDNLYWYRRVMGKEIKFLLHFVKESKQDESGMPNNRFLAERTGGTYSTLKVQPAELEDSGVYFCASSQDFAWNTEAFFGQGTRLTVV.

This clonotype was found many times. CDR3 coding DNA: TGTGCCAGCTCCGCCTCGGGGGCGGATGATTCACCCCTCCACTTT. It yields the protein CASSASGADDSPLHF. This rearrangement joins TRBV18 to TRBJ1-6; tentatively, D is TRBD1 (6 bases). Trimming stripped 6 bases from V and 8 bases from J, with 17 bases between. Germline V gene sequence: CDR1 KGHSH, CDR2 LQKENI. The CDR3 is 15 residues long.